This TCR beta chain was retrieved from a study of T-cell reconstitution after alpha-beta-depleted transplantation in children. Study-wide results and caveats: Several hundred rapidly expanded clones from non-depleted graft cells reportedly supplied alpha-beta T cells about two months post-transplant. Some patients' high day-60 TCRbeta diversity was attributed to recipient cells surviving conditioning. At one year after transplant, newly produced T cells mostly accounted for T-cell counts and diversity.

V was clipped by 2 bases and J by 0 bases; unmatched bases: 3. The CDR3 has 16 residues. This clonotype came up many times. Its antigen is unidentified. Preparation of the TCRbeta library involved a method that used unique molecular identifiers. TCRdb recomputed calls from the PCR reads with MiXCR, one row per CDR3 protein. The table includes over 25,000 distinct CDR3 sequences, about 6.8% detected once. Sequenced here: peripheral blood, sampled 60 days after TCRalphabeta/CD19-depleted stem cell transplant. The chain is built from TRBV12-3 or TRBV12-4 and TRBJ2-5, with TRBD2 matching over 10 bases. This TCR came from a child younger than two who had a stem cell transplant for acute myeloid leukemia, so the T cells may come from the graft donor. In DNA, the CDR3 is TGTGCCAGCAGTTTAATACTAGCGGGGTACCAAGAGACCCAGTACTTC. Protein product: CASSLILAGYQETQYF.